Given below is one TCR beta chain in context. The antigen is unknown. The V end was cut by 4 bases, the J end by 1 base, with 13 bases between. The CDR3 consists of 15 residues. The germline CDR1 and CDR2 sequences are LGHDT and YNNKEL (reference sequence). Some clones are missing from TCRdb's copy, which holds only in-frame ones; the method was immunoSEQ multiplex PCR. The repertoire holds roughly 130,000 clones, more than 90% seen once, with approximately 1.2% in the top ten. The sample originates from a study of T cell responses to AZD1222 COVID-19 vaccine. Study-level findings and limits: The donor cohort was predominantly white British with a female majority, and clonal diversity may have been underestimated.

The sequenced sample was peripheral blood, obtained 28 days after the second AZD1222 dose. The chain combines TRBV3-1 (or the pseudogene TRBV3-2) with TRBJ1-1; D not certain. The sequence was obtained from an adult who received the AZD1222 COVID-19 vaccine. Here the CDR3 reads CASSRRPISNTEAFF. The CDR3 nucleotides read TGTGCCAGCAGCCGACGACCGATTTCGAACACTGAAGCTTTCTTT.